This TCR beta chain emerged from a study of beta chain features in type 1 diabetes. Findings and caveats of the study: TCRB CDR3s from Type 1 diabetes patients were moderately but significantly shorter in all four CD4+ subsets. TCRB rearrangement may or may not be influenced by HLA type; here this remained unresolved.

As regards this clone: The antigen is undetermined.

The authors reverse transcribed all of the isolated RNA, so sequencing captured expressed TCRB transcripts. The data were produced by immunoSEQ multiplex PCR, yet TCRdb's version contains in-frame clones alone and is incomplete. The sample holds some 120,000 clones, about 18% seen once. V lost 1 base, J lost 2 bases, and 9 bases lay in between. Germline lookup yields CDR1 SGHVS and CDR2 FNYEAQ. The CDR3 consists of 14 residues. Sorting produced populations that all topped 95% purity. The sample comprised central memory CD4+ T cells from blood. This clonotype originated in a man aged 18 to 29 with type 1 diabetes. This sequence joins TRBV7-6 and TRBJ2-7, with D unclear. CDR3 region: CASSLEAGAYEQYF. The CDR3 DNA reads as TGTGCCAGCAGCTTAGAAGCTGGGGCCTACGAGCAGTACTTC.